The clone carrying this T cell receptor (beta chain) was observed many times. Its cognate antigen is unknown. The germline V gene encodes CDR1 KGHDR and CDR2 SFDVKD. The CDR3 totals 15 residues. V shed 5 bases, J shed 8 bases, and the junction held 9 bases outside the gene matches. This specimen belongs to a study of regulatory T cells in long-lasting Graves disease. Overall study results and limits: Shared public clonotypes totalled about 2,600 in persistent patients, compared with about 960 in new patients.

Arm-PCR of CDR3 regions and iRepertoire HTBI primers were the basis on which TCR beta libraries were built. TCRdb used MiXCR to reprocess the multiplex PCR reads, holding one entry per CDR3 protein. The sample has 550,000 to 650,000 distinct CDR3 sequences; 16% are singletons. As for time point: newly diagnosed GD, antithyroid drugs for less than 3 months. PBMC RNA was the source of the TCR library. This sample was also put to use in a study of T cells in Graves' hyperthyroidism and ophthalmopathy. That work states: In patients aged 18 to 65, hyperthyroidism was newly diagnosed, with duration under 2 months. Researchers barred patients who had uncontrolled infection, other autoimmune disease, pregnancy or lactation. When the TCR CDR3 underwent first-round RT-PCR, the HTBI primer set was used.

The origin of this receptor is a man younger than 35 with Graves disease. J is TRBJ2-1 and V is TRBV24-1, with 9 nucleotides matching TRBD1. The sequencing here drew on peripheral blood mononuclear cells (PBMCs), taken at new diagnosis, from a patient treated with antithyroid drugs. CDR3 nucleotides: TGTGCCACCAGTGGGGGGGGGGACAGGGTTGATGAGCAGTTCTTC. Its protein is CATSGGGDRVDEQFF.